This T cell receptor beta chain was recorded in a study of persistence of HIV-infected CD4 T cells. V lost 5 bases to trimming and J lost 2 bases, with 12 bases between them. The length of the CDR3 is 15 residues. Germline V gives CDR1 MNHEY, CDR2 SVGAGI. To note about this clone: Antigen specificity is unknown.

Study results and caveats: Within sorted populations, more oligoclonal TCRs accompanied more oligoclonal proviruses. Compared with CD3/CD28-stimulated cells, CMV- and Gag-responding cells showed lower TCRbeta richness.

The immunoSEQ assay was version 4, run in survey mode. The assay was immunoSEQ multiplex PCR, and TCRdb's table has in-frame clones only and misses some. The table includes approximately 25,000 clones, roughly 70% detected once. The stimulus was an HIV-1 Gag 15-mer peptide pool, around 1.1 ug/peptide/mL. Sorting selected CD4+ T cells upregulating both CD40 ligand and CD69. The sample consisted of CD4+ T cells sorted from PBMCs after approximately 20-hour stimulation, taken from a patient who received antiretroviral therapy. The TCR comes from an adult man with HIV who was CMV-seropositive. The chain combines TRBV6-5 with TRBJ2-2; D is perhaps TRBD1 (7 bases). CDR3 coding DNA: TGTGCCAGCAGTCGTCAGGGGGGTAACACCGGGGAGCTGTTTTTT. It specifies CASSRQGGNTGELFF.